This passage covers 23 T cell receptor beta chains from one sample sequenced in a study of T cell responses to AZD1222 COVID-19 vaccine. Assay: immunoSEQ multiplex PCR; the TCRdb copy retains only in-frame clones and omits some. The table records about 180,000 clones, around 90% of them present only once. The sample consisted of peripheral blood, taken 28 days after the second AZD1222 dose. The receptors stem from an adult who received the AZD1222 COVID-19 vaccine.

This clone showed up just a few times. This chain links TRBV7-3 with TRBJ2-3; TRBD2 agrees at 8 bases. The CDR3 sequence is 16 residues long. With 3 bases clipped from V and 3 bases from J, the junction kept 8 bases outside the gene matches. Germline-derived CDR1 and CDR2 are SGHTA and FQGTGA. CDR3 bases: TGTGCCAGCAGCTTGTACGGGCCGGGGGGGACAGATACGCAGTATTTT. Its translation: CASSLYGPGGTDTQYF.

The chain carries TRBV6-4 and TRBJ1-5, with unresolved D. Germline CDR1 and CDR2: MRHNA and SNTAGT. The CDR3 is made up of 16 amino acids. The V and J ends lost 10 bases and 7 bases respectively, with 26 bases between them. The CDR3 DNA sequence: TGTGCCACATACAAACTAGTCCGGGTCGCTGGGCAGCCCCAGCATTTT. It is translated as CATYKLVRVAGQPQHF.

The chain links TRBV5-1 to TRBJ2-2; D uncertain. Trimming left V 0 bases short and J 0 bases short, with 6 bases between. Germline loops: CDR1 SGHRS, CDR2 YFSETQ. This CDR3 has 15 residues. CDR3 coding DNA: TGCGCCAGCAGCTTGGACAGCCCGAACACCGGGGAGCTGTTTTTT. The encoded protein is CASSLDSPNTGELFF.

The CDR3 sequence: CSVERRLFSNQPQHF. DNA of the CDR3: TGCAGCGTTGAACGTAGGCTTTTTAGCAATCAGCCCCAGCATTTT. The gene calls are TRBV29-1 and TRBJ1-5; D gene ambiguous. The V gene lost 2 bases and the J gene lost 0 bases, with 11 bases spanning the gap. The CDR3 runs 15 residues. Germline CDR1 reads SQVTM; CDR2 reads ANQGSEA.

The rearrangement joins TRBV7-3 to TRBJ1-1, with a weak D call TRBD1 (5 bases). V dropped 3 bases and J dropped 5 bases, with 16 bases sitting between them. The CDR3 contains 15 residues. Germline CDR1 reads SGHTA; CDR2 reads FQGTGA. The CDR3 here is CASSFGSLGTTEAFF. The DNA for the CDR3 is TGTGCCAGCAGCTTCGGGTCGTTAGGGACTACTGAAGCTTTCTTT. The full variable domain, its missing parts supplied by reference TRBV7-3 and TRBJ1-1, is GAGVSQTPSNKVTEKGKYVELRCDPISGHTALYWYRQSLGQGPEFLIYFQGTGAADDSGLPNDRFFAVRPEGSVSTLKIQRTERGDSAVYLCASSFGSLGTTEAFFGQGTRLTVV.

V and J are TRBV19 and TRBJ1-2; a possible D gene is TRBD1 (6 bases). CDR3 length: 13 residues. CDR1 and CDR2 from the germline V gene are LNHDA and SQIVND (reference sequence). Between the trimmed V and J ends, which lost 5 bases and 7 bases, there was a span of 14 bases. CDR3 sequence reads: CASSQGQGGGYTF. DNA for the CDR3: TGTGCCAGTAGTCAGGGGCAGGGAGGTGGCTACACCTTC.

The chain employs TRBV10-3 and TRBJ1-1, with 10 bases identical to TRBD1. CDR1 ENHRY and CDR2 SYGVKD come from the germline V gene. This CDR3 comprises 15 residues. V dropped 7 bases and J dropped 2; count of bases not matched to a gene: 7. The CDR3 DNA sequence: TGTGCCATCACCCTCGACAGGGGGCAAAACACTGAAGCTTTCTTT. Translated: CAITLDRGQNTEAFF.

The chain combines TRBV30 with TRBJ2-2; 7 bases fit TRBD1. V shed 7 bases and J 4 bases; nucleotides not matched to a gene: 9. Germline loops: CDR1 GTSNPN, CDR2 SVGIG (reference sequence). CDR3 length: 14 amino acids. CDR3 in amino acids: CASTGTAVTGELFF. For the CDR3, the DNA is TGTGCCTCTACGGGGACAGCGGTCACCGGGGAGCTGTTTTTT.

The chain couples TRBV6-1 to TRBJ1-1, with D possibly TRBD1 on 5 matching bases. The CDR3 is made up of 17 amino acids. With 3 bases removed from V and 4 bases from J, the gap between germline ends came to 21 bases. The germline V gene encodes CDR1 MNHNS and CDR2 SASEGT. Written as DNA, the CDR3 is TGTGCCAGCAGTGATCCCAGCGTTACAGGTATTCCCACTGAAGCTTTCTTT. Encoded protein: CASSDPSVTGIPTEAFF.

The rearrangement uses TRBV9 and TRBJ2-7; 11 nucleotides align to TRBD2. The germline gives CDR1 SGDLS, CDR2 YYNGEE. V was pared by 3 bases and J by 5 bases, with 4 bases of the junction left unmatched. This CDR3 is 14 amino acids long. The CDR3 nucleotides are TGTGCCAGCAGCGCGGGACTAGCGGTCGACGAGCAGTACTTC. Residues: CASSAGLAVDEQYF.

V is TRBV3-1 (or the pseudogene TRBV3-2) and J is TRBJ2-1; 7 bases fit TRBD2. J lost 0 bases, V lost 6 bases, and 8 bases had no gene match. The germline CDR1 and CDR2 sequences are LGHDT and YNNKEL (reference sequence). The length of the CDR3 is 16 residues. The CDR3 region is CASSAGLGYSYNEQFF. The CDR3 nucleotides are TGTGCCAGCAGTGCTGGACTAGGCTACTCCTACAATGAGCAGTTCTTC.

This clone was detected once. The genes are TRBV28 and TRBJ2-7, with D unclear. The germline V gene has CDR1 MDHEN and CDR2 SYDVKM. This CDR3 contains 12 residues. V lost 8 bases and J lost 0, with 8 bases in between. CDR3 bases: TGTGCCAGCGCATCTAGCTCCTACGAGCAGTACTTC. Protein product: CASASSSYEQYF.

The rearrangement uses TRBV6-5 and TRBJ2-7; 7 bases fit TRBD2. There are 13 residues in the CDR3. Germline loops: CDR1 MNHEY, CDR2 SVGAGI. V lost 2 bases to trimming and J lost 3 bases; unmatched junction nucleotides: 1. CDR3 residues: CASSYTGGYEQYF. CDR3 bases: TGTGCCAGCAGTTACACGGGGGGCTACGAGCAGTACTTC.

The chain employs TRBV28 and TRBJ1-6; no reliable D call. Germline V lookup: CDR1 MDHEN, CDR2 SYDVKM. The CDR3 totals 13 residues. V was pared by 3 bases and J by 7 bases, with 7 bases between. The DNA of the CDR3 is TGTGCCAGCAGTTTGGGTTGGAATTCACCCCTCCACTTT. Amino acid sequence: CASSLGWNSPLHF.

V usage is TRBV6-6 and J usage is TRBJ1-1; D unclear. Germline V CDR1 and CDR2: MNHNY, SVGAGI (reference sequence). The germline V and J ends were trimmed by 8 bases and 5 bases, with 15 bases remaining between them. The CDR3 is 13 residues long. In DNA, the CDR3 is TGTGCCAGCGGCTCACATCGGGAGACTGAAGCTTTCTTT. It is translated as CASGSHRETEAFF.

V and J are TRBV7-9 and TRBJ1-5; D gene unclear. The germline CDR1 and CDR2 sequences are SEHNR and FQNEAQ (reference sequence). The germline V and J ends were trimmed by 4 bases and 3 bases, with 13 bases remaining between them. The CDR3 extends over 15 amino acids. CDR3 amino acids: CASSSDGSPNQPQHF. As DNA, the CDR3 is TGTGCCAGCAGCTCGGACGGATCTCCCAATCAGCCCCAGCATTTT.

CDR3: CASRAGGLDTQYF. CDR3 nucleotides: TGCGCCAGCAGAGCAGGGGGCCTTGATACGCAGTATTTT. This chain links TRBV10-1 with TRBJ2-3; 8 nucleotides line up with TRBD1. Germline loops: CDR1 WNHNN, CDR2 SYGVQD (reference sequence). CDR3 length: 13 amino acids. The trim removed 6 bases at V and 6 bases at J, leaving 5 bases unmatched.

This chain uses TRBV5-6 with TRBJ1-6, with a possible D match to TRBD1 (6 bases). Trimming stripped 7 bases from V and 5 bases from J, with 10 bases between. CDR1 is SGHDT, CDR2 YYEEEE, per germline. The CDR3 length is 13 residues. The CDR3 loop is CASRRDNNSPLHF. The CDR3 DNA reads TGTGCCAGCCGCCGGGACAATAATTCACCCCTCCACTTT. The complete variable domain, with remaining parts taken from reference TRBV5-6 and TRBJ1-6, reads DAGVTQSPTHLIKTRGQQVTLRCSPKSGHDTVSWYQQALGQGPQFIFQYYEEEERQRGNFPDRFSGHQFPNYSSELNVNALLLGDSALYLCASRRDNNSPLHFGNGTRLTVT.

The chain joins TRBV28 to TRBJ1-5; 9 bases are shared with TRBD1. The V gene's germline CDR1 is MDHEN and CDR2 SYDVKM. This CDR3 spans 16 amino acids. V lost 5 bases, J lost 9 bases, and 14 bases stayed unmatched. CDR3 residues: CASSTTDRGLSGPQHF. CDR3 bases: TGTGCCAGCAGTACCACGGACAGGGGCCTCAGTGGGCCCCAGCATTTT.

The chain couples TRBV2 to TRBJ2-2; D perhaps matches TRBD2 (6 bases). The germline CDR1 and CDR2 sequences are SNHLY and FYNNEI. V was trimmed by 5 bases and J by 2 bases, leaving 12 bases between them. The CDR3 sequence is 15 residues long. The CDR3 DNA reads as TGTGCCAGCAGTACGGAGCGGGCAAACACCGGGGAGCTGTTTTTT. Translation: CASSTERANTGELFF.

This clone was observed a few times. The chain combines TRBV6-5 with TRBJ2-7; 8 nucleotides line up with TRBD1. Germline V CDR1 and CDR2: MNHEY, SVGAGI. V lost 4 bases to trimming and J lost 6 bases; unmatched junction nucleotides: 14. This CDR3 is 16 amino acids long. The CDR3 nucleotides are TGTGCCAGCAGTTCCGTAAGACAGGGGAGACAGGGCGAGCAGTACTTC. Its protein is CASSSVRQGRQGEQYF.

The chain carries TRBV5-1 and TRBJ2-5; D gene uncertain. Trimming cost V 0 bases and J 0 bases, with 3 bases left between them. The CDR3 is made up of 13 amino acids. Germline CDR1 reads SGHRS; CDR2 reads YFSETQ. The CDR3 DNA is TGCGCCAGCAGCTTGGCCAACCAAGAGACCCAGTACTTC. This translates into CASSLANQETQYF.

The rearrangement uses TRBV30 and TRBJ2-7, with TRBD1 as a possible D gene (6 bases). CDR3 length: 13 amino acids. Germline CDR1 GTSNPN, CDR2 SVGIG (reference sequence). Trimming took off 2 bases at V and 4 bases at J, with 12 bases between the two ends. CDR3: CAWSPGVGYEQYF. In DNA form, the CDR3 reads TGTGCCTGGAGTCCAGGGGTGGGTTACGAGCAGTACTTC.